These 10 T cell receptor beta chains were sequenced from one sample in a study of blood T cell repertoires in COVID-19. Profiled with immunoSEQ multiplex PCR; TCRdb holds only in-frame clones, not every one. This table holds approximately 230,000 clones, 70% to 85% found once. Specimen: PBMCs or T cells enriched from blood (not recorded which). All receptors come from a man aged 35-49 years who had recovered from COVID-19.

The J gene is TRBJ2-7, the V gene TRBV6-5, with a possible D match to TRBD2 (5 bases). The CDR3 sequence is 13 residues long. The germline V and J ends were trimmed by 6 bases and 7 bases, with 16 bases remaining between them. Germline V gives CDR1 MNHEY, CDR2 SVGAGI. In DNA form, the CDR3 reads TGTGCCAGCAGGTATCATGGAGCGGAGGAGCAGTACTTC. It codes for CASRYHGAEEQYF.

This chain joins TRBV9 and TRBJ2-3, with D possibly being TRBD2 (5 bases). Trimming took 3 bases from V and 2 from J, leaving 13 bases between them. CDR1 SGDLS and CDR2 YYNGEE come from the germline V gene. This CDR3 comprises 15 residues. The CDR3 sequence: CASSALDFNTDTQYF. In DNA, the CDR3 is TGTGCCAGCAGCGCGTTGGACTTTAACACAGATACGCAGTATTTT.

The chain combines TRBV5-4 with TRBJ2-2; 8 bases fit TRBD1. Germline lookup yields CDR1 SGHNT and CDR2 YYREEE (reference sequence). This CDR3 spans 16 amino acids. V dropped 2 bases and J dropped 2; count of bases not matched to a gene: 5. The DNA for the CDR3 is TGTGCCAGCAGCTTCGACAGGGGATCAAACACCGGGGAGCTGTTTTTT. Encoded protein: CASSFDRGSNTGELFF. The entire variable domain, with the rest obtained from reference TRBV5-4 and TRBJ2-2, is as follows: ETGVTQSPTHLIKTRGQQVTLRCSSQSGHNTVSWYQQALGQGPQFIFQYYREEENGRGNFPPRFSGLQFPNYSSELNVNALELDDSALYLCASSFDRGSNTGELFFGEGSRLTVL.

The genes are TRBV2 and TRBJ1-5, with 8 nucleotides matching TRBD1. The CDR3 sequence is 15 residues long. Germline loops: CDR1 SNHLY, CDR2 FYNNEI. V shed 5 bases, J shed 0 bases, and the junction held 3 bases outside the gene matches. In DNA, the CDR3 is TGTGCCAGCAGTATGGGACAGGTTAGCAATCAGCCCCAGCATTTT. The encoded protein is CASSMGQVSNQPQHF.

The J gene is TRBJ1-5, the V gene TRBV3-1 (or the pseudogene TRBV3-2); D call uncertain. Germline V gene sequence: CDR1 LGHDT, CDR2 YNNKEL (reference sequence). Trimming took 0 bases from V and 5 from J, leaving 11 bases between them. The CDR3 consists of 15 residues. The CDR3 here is CASSQEAGSYQPQHF. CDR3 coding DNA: TGTGCCAGCAGCCAAGAGGCAGGCAGTTATCAGCCCCAGCATTTT.

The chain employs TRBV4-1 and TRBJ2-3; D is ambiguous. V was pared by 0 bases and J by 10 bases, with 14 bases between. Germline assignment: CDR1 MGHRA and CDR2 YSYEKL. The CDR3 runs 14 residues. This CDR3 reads CASSQEGRGDPQYF. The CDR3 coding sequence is TGCGCCAGCAGCCAAGAAGGCCGCGGCGATCCGCAGTATTTT.

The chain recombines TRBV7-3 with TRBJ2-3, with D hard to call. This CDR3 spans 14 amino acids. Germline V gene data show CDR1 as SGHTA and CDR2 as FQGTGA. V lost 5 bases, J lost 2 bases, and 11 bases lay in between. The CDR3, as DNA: TGTGCCAGCAGCCGCCTGGGCCCCACAGATACGCAGTATTTT. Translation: CASSRLGPTDTQYF.

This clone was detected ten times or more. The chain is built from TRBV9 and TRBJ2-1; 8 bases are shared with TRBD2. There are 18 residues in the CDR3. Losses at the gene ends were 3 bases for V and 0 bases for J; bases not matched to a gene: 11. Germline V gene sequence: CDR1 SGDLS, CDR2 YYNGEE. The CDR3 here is CASSGPIAGGHSYNEQFF. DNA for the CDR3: TGTGCCAGCAGCGGCCCCATCGCGGGGGGACACTCCTACAATGAGCAGTTCTTC.

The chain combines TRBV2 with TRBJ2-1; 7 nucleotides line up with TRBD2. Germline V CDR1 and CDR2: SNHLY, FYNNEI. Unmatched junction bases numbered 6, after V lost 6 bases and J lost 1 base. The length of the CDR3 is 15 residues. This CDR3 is CASRGGGGSYNEQFF. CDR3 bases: TGTGCCAGCAGAGGCGGCGGGGGTTCCTACAATGAGCAGTTCTTC.

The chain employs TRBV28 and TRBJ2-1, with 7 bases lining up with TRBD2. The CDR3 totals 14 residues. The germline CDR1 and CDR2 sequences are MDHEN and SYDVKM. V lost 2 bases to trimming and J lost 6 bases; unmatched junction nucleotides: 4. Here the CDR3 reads CASSLGGVSNEQFF. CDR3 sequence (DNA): TGTGCCAGCAGTTTAGGGGGGGTGAGCAATGAGCAGTTCTTC.